This T cell receptor beta chain was captured by sequencing in a study of T-cell memory formation after mild COVID-19. Study as a whole: Among the donors, TCR clusters were largely specific to each donor.

It was 5'RACE with constant-segment primers that produced the TCR alpha and TCR beta cDNA libraries, which carried sample barcodes and UMIs. TCRdb reanalysed the 5' RACE reads using MiXCR and keeps one entry per CDR3 protein. Altogether 450,000 to 650,000 distinct CDR3 sequences are present, over 15% being singletons, with the ten largest covering about 11%. Germline V gives CDR1 LNHDA, CDR2 SQIVND (reference sequence). V lost 9 bases and J 5 bases, leaving 13 bases between the germline ends. CDR3 length: 12 residues. In the case of this clonotype: What it binds is not known.

Broader study findings: Contracting clones localized mainly to CM and EM when CD4+ and mainly to EMRA when CD8+. The finding that pre-infection memory included some responding clones suggested that cross-reactive memory joined.

The source material was PBMCs or a T cell subset sorted from them (not recorded which). This receptor was identified in an adult woman who had mild COVID-19 (a few samples of this study predate the infection). Cell type and time point are not known. This rearrangement joins TRBV19 to TRBJ2-5; D is possibly TRBD2 (6 bases). The CDR3 nucleotides read TGTGCCAGCGGACTAAGCGGGGAGACCCAGTACTTC. Residues: CASGLSGETQYF.